Below are 23 T cell receptor beta chains sequenced from a single sample in a study of blood T cell repertoires in COVID-19. Here immunoSEQ multiplex PCR was the method, and the copy in TCRdb shows in-frame clones only, minus some. The table lists around 160,000 clones, about 81% of them singletons. The sample taken for sequencing was peripheral blood. These receptors all stem from a woman of 80 years or more with acute or convalescent COVID-19.

V usage is TRBV28 and J usage is TRBJ1-2; possible D gene TRBD1, 5 bases. V lost 4 bases, J lost 5 bases, and 14 bases lay in between. The CDR3 is 14 amino acids. The V gene's germline CDR1 is MDHEN and CDR2 SYDVKM. The CDR3 is CASSYGTLGYGYTF. The CDR3 DNA is TGTGCCAGCAGTTACGGGACTCTTGGGTATGGCTACACCTTC.

V and J are TRBV7-2 and TRBJ2-5, with D perhaps matching TRBD2 (7 bases). CDR1 is SGHTA, CDR2 FQGNSA, per germline. The CDR3 length is 16 residues. With 5 bases removed from V and 7 bases from J, the gap between germline ends came to 23 bases. For the CDR3, the DNA is TGTGCCAGCAGCCCCCGGGGTGACGGGGGGCTCGGGACCCAGTACTTC. Translation: CASSPRGDGGLGTQYF. Variable domain in full (rest from reference TRBV7-2 and TRBJ2-5): GAGVSQSPSNKVTEKGKDVELRCDPISGHTALYWYRQSLGQGLEFLIYFQGNSAPDKSGLPSDRFSAERTGGSVSTLTIQRTQQEDSAVYLCASSPRGDGGLGTQYFGPGTRLLVL.

This chain joins TRBV6-6 and TRBJ1-5; D perhaps matches TRBD1 (6 bases). Germline V lookup: CDR1 MNHNY, CDR2 SVGAGI (reference sequence). With 6 bases removed from V and 4 bases from J, the gap between germline ends came to 16 bases. This CDR3 spans 15 amino acids. The CDR3 reads CASSPVSGANQPQHF. The DNA for the CDR3 is TGTGCCAGCAGCCCCGTTTCAGGGGCTAATCAGCCCCAGCATTTT.

This clone was recorded a few times. The genes are TRBV7-9 and TRBJ2-1, with a tentative D call TRBD2 (6 bases). This CDR3 spans 15 amino acids. Germline values: CDR1 SEHNR, CDR2 FQNEAQ (reference sequence). Trimming pared 2 bases from V and 2 bases from J, leaving 10 bases between. The CDR3 DNA reads as TGTGCCAGCAGCTTAAGTAGCGGAACCTACAATGAGCAGTTCTTC. It specifies CASSLSSGTYNEQFF.

This chain uses TRBV19 with TRBJ1-1; the D gene is possibly TRBD1 (5 bases). The CDR3 runs 13 residues. V lost 3 bases to trimming and J lost 4 bases, with 9 bases between them. Germline values: CDR1 LNHDA, CDR2 SQIVND (reference sequence). The chain's CDR3 is CASSIGRGTEAFF. CDR3 DNA sequence: TGTGCCAGTAGTATCGGAAGGGGCACTGAAGCTTTCTTT.

CDR3 region: CASRRWPAGDTEAFF. DNA of the CDR3: TGTGCCAGTAGAAGGTGGCCCGCAGGGGACACTGAAGCTTTCTTT. The chain combines TRBV19 with TRBJ1-1, with D possibly matching TRBD1 (6 bases). CDR3 length: 15 amino acids. Trimming removed 6 bases at V and 3 bases at J, with 17 bases between. The germline V gene has CDR1 LNHDA and CDR2 SQIVND (reference sequence).

CDR3 residues: CAGTGARKPSSYNSPLHF. Here the CDR3 DNA reads TGTGCCGGGACAGGGGCCCGAAAACCCAGCTCCTATAATTCACCCCTCCACTTT. This sequence joins TRBV7-3 and TRBJ1-6, with 10 bases lining up with TRBD1. CDR3 length: 18 residues. Trimming at V came to 11 bases and at J to 0 bases, leaving 13 bases not matched to a gene. The germline V gene has CDR1 SGHTA and CDR2 FQGTGA.

This chain joins TRBV19 and TRBJ2-5; D perhaps matches TRBD1 (5 bases). Germline V gives CDR1 LNHDA, CDR2 SQIVND (reference sequence). V lost 5 bases, J lost 1 base, and 8 bases lay in between. This CDR3 contains 13 residues. Here the CDR3 DNA reads TGTGCCAGTAGTCCGACAGTCCAAGAGACCCAGTACTTC. It codes for CASSPTVQETQYF.

The rearrangement joins TRBV5-5 to TRBJ2-4, with D possibly matching TRBD1 (5 bases). The germline V gene has CDR1 SGHKS and CDR2 YYEKEE (reference sequence). Trimming took off 0 bases at V and 9 bases at J, with 7 bases between the two ends. CDR3 size: 12 residues. CDR3 loop: CASSLAGPIQYF. CDR3 in DNA: TGTGCCAGCAGCTTGGCAGGGCCCATTCAGTACTTC.

In this sample, this clone turned up a few times. The V gene is TRBV2, the J gene TRBJ1-4; TRBD1 matches 10 bases. V was pared by 5 bases and J by 5 bases, with 2 bases of the junction left unmatched. CDR3 length equals 14 residues. Per germline, CDR1 SNHLY and CDR2 FYNNEI. The CDR3 loop is CASSLDRGNEKLFF. The CDR3 DNA is TGTGCCAGCAGTTTGGACAGGGGGAATGAAAAACTGTTTTTT.

The V call is TRBV28, the J call TRBJ2-7; unclear D gene. Germline V gene data show CDR1 as MDHEN and CDR2 as SYDVKM. CDR3 length equals 12 residues. V was shortened by 6 bases and J by 4 bases, with 10 bases between the two germline ends. The CDR3 nucleotides are TGTGCCAGCAGCACCACAGTATACGAGCAGTACTTC. It translates to CASSTTVYEQYF. The full variable domain, with the rest looked up from reference TRBV28 and TRBJ2-7, is DVKVTQSSRYLVKRTGEKVFLECVQDMDHENMFWYRQDPGLGLRLIYFSYDVKMKEKGDIPEGYSVSREKKERFSLILESASTNQTSMYLCASSTTVYEQYFGPGTRLTVT.

This clone is a singleton in its sample. The chain has TRBV28 and TRBJ1-2; unclear D gene. The CDR3 is 14 residues long. Trimming took 1 base from V and 4 from J, leaving 10 bases between them. Germline CDR1 is MDHEN and CDR2 is SYDVKM. CDR3 nucleotide sequence: TGTGCCAGCAGTTTATCGGTACTCGTCTATGGCTACACCTTC. Its translation is CASSLSVLVYGYTF.

V and J are TRBV21-1 and TRBJ2-2; the table's D call, TRBD1, was not checked against the DNA. TRBV21-1 constitutes a pseudogene. The CDR3 is 17 residues long. CDR3 amino acids: CASSKGGGTPNTGELFF. The CDR3 DNA reads TGTGCCAGCAGCAAAGGGGGTGGGACACCGAACACCGGGGAGCTGTTTTTT.

A note on this clone: This could be a read error, since a much larger clone is one nucleotide away. This specimen includes other DNA sequences encoding the same CDR3. The chain carries TRBV6-2 or TRBV6-3 and TRBJ1-5; perhaps TRBD1 as D (5 bases). The V end was cut by 2 bases, the J end by 0 bases, with 8 bases between. Germline V gives CDR1 MNHEY, CDR2 SVGEGT. The CDR3 has 15 amino acids. CDR3 in amino acids: CASSYRGYSNQPQHF. The DNA for the CDR3 is TGTGCCAGCAGTTACCGGGGGTATAGCAATCAGCCCCAGCATTTT.

This chain connects TRBV12-3 or TRBV12-4 to TRBJ2-7; tentative D call: TRBD2 (6 bases). There are 11 residues in the CDR3. V lost 7 bases, J lost 5 bases, and 9 bases lay in between. As DNA, the CDR3 is TGTGCCAGCAAGGACTATCACGAGCAGTACTTC. It specifies CASKDYHEQYF.

The chain carries TRBV6-5 and TRBJ1-2; 9 bases agree with TRBD1. The CDR3 spans 15 residues. Germline trimming cut 8 bases from V and 4 bases from J; bases unmatched to any gene: 11. The germline CDR1 and CDR2 sequences are MNHEY and SVGAGI. CDR3: CASQKRMTGGYGYTF. The CDR3 DNA reads as TGTGCCAGCCAGAAACGAATGACAGGGGGCTATGGCTACACCTTC.

This chain joins TRBV11-2 and TRBJ2-3, with TRBD1 identical over 9 bases. CDR1 SGHAT and CDR2 FQNNGV come from the germline V gene. The CDR3 sequence is 15 residues long. Trimming removed 5 bases from V and 2 bases from J; junction bases left unmatched: 5. The CDR3 DNA sequence: TGTGCCAGCAGCAGGGACAGGGTCAACACAGATACGCAGTATTTT. This encodes CASSRDRVNTDTQYF.

The genes are TRBV7-2 and TRBJ2-2, with 9 bases identical to TRBD1. V lost 2 bases to trimming and J lost 7 bases; unmatched junction nucleotides: 5. Germline V CDR1 and CDR2: SGHTA, FQGNSA. The CDR3 loop spans 15 amino acids. The CDR3 nucleotides are TGTGCCAGCAGCTTAATGGGACAGGGTGTCGGGGAGCTGTTTTTT. Amino acid sequence: CASSLMGQGVGELFF. Based on the CDR3 plus reference TRBV7-2 and TRBJ2-2, the full variable domain is GAGVSQSPSNKVTEKGKDVELRCDPISGHTALYWYRQSLGQGLEFLIYFQGNSAPDKSGLPSDRFSAERTGGSVSTLTIQRTQQEDSAVYLCASSLMGQGVGELFFGEGSRLTVL.

This clone came up once. This rearrangement joins TRBV6-2 or TRBV6-3 to TRBJ2-3, with 8 positions matching TRBD1. From germline, CDR1 is MNHEY and CDR2 SVGEGT. The CDR3 has 17 residues. With V trimmed by 5 bases and J by 1 base, 11 bases remained unmatched. The CDR3 region has the DNA TGTGCCAGCAGTCACGTCTCCGGGACAGGTGGCACAGATACGCAGTATTTT. This sequence encodes CASSHVSGTGGTDTQYF.

The table lists this clone with a count of one. V usage is TRBV3-1 (or the pseudogene TRBV3-2) and J usage is TRBJ1-6; no firm D call. Between the trimmed V and J ends, which lost 0 bases and 12 bases, there was a span of 9 bases. The CDR3 runs to 13 residues. Germline V lookup: CDR1 LGHDT, CDR2 YNNKEL (reference sequence). CDR3 DNA: TGTGCCAGCAGCCAAGATTGGAGTAGACCCCTCCACTTT. It codes for CASSQDWSRPLHF.

This clone occurred once. V is TRBV7-9 and J is TRBJ1-1; no clear D. V shed 6 bases and J shed 5 bases, with 7 bases lying between them. The germline gives CDR1 SEHNR, CDR2 FQNEAQ (reference sequence). The length of the CDR3 is 11 residues. The chain's CDR3 is CASRPQTEAFF. CDR3 sequence (DNA): TGTGCCAGCAGACCCCAGACTGAAGCTTTCTTT.

The chain carries TRBV5-1 and TRBJ2-7; possibly TRBD1 for D (5 bases). Germline lookup yields CDR1 SGHRS and CDR2 YFSETQ. V dropped 0 bases and J dropped 1 base, with 8 bases sitting between them. The CDR3 is 14 amino acids. The CDR3 DNA sequence: TGCGCCAGCAGCTTGGAGGGGTTATCCTACGAGCAGTACTTC. Its translation: CASSLEGLSYEQYF.

This chain uses TRBV7-9 with TRBJ1-5, with D maybe TRBD1 (6 bases). The V end lost 5 bases, the J end lost 4 bases, and 21 bases lay between the germline ends. The CDR3 spans 17 residues. CDR1 SEHNR and CDR2 FQNEAQ come from the germline V gene (reference sequence). The CDR3 region has the DNA TGTGCCAGCAGCCTACAACCGGTGGGGAGGGGGAATCAGCCCCAGCATTTT. Encoded protein: CASSLQPVGRGNQPQHF.